This T cell receptor (beta chain) originates from a study of regulatory T cells in long-lasting Graves disease. V lost 7 bases and J 4 bases, leaving 15 bases between the germline ends. The germline CDR1 and CDR2 sequences are SQVTM and ANQGSEA. This CDR3 is built from 13 residues. This clonotype was found many times. What it recognizes is unknown. Building the TCR beta libraries relied on iRepertoire HTBI primers, and CDR3 regions underwent Arm-PCR. Each CDR3 protein gets one entry after TCRdb re-called the multiplex PCR reads with MiXCR. The sample has 450,000 to 700,000 distinct CDR3 sequences, less than 15% seen once. Study results and limitations: TRBV28, TRBJ1-2 and TRBJ2-5 were segments that persistent disease favored.

Time point: newly diagnosed GD, antithyroid drugs for less than 3 months. The authors made the TCR library using RNA they extracted from PBMCs. A further study also used this sample, focusing on T cells in Graves' hyperthyroidism and ophthalmopathy. Turning to that study: Among clonotypes expanded in thyroid above 0.001, most were also found in blood.

This TCR derives from a man aged 25 to 40 with Graves disease. The chain uses TRBV29-1 and TRBJ2-3, with D unresolved. Specimen: peripheral blood mononuclear cells (PBMCs), collected at new diagnosis, from a patient treated with antithyroid drugs. The CDR3 here is CSAGRPPPDTQYF. In DNA, the CDR3 is TGCAGCGCCGGCAGACCTCCGCCAGATACGCAGTATTTT.